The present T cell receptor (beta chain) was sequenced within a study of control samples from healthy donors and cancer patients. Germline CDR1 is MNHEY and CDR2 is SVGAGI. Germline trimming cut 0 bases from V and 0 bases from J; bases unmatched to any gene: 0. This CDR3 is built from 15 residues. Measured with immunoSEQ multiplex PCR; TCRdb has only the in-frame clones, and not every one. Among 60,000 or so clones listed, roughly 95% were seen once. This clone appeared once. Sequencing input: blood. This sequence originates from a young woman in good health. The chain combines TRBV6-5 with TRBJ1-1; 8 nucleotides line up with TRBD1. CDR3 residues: CASSYSTGVNTEAFF. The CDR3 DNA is TGTGCCAGCAGTTACTCGACAGGGGTGAACACTGAAGCTTTCTTT.